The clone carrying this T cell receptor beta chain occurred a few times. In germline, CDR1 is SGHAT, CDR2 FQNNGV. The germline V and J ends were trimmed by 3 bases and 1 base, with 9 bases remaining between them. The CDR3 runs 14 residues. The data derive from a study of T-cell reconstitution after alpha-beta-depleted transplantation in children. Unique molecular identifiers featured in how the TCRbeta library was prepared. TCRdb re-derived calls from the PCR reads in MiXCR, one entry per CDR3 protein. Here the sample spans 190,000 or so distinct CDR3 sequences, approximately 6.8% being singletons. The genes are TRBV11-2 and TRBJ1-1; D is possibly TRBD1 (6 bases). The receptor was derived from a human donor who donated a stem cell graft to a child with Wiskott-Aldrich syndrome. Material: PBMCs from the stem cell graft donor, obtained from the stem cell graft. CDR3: CASSFTGRNTEAFF. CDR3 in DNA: TGTGCCAGCAGCTTCACAGGGAGGAACACTGAAGCTTTCTTT.